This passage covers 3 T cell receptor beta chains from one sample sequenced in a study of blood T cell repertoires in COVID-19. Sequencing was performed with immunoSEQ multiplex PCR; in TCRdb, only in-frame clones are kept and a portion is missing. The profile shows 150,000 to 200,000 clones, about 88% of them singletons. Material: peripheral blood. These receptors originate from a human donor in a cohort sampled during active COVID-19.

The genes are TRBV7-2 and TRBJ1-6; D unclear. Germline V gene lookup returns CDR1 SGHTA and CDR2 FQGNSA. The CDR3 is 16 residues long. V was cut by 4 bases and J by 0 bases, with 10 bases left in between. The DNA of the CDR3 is TGTGCCAGCAGCTCGTTATCAGGCTCCTATAATTCACCCCTCCACTTT. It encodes CASSSLSGSYNSPLHF.

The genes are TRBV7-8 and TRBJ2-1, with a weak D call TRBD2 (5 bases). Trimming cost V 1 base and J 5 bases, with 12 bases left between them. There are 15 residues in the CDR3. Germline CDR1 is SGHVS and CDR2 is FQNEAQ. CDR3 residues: CASSLGPRRDNEQFF. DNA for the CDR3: TGTGCCAGCAGCTTAGGCCCCCGGCGGGACAATGAGCAGTTCTTC.

CDR3 residues: CASSLGSPEVRDYNEQFF. Written as DNA, the CDR3 is TGTGCCAGCAGCTTGGGTAGTCCTGAGGTCAGGGACTACAATGAGCAGTTCTTC. The chain combines TRBV7-8 with TRBJ2-1; weak D call: TRBD1 (5 bases). CDR3 length: 18 amino acids. Trimming took 3 bases from V and 3 from J, leaving 21 bases between them. Per germline, CDR1 SGHVS and CDR2 FQNEAQ.